A single sample is the source of the 5 T cell receptor beta chains below, sequenced in a study of cytomegalovirus exposure and HLA in healthy donors. The PCR made use of 60 Vbeta and 13 Jbeta primers. TCRdb's copy holds only in-frame clones and misses some; the assay was immunoSEQ multiplex PCR. The profile shows about 89,000 clones, 85% of them singletons. The sequenced material came from PBMCs. Receptor source: a middle-aged man in good health and CMV-seropositive.

The chain couples TRBV7-2 to TRBJ2-6; TRBD2 is a possible D gene (7 bases). The CDR3 extends over 16 amino acids. V was cut by 5 bases and J by 2 bases, with 13 bases left in between. Germline V lookup: CDR1 SGHTA, CDR2 FQGNSA. In DNA form, the CDR3 reads TGTGCCAGCAGCCGCGTCGGGGGGCCTGGGGCCAACGTCCTGACTTTC. As protein: CASSRVGGPGANVLTF.

The CDR3 here is CASSQNNQPQHF. The CDR3 DNA reads as TGTGCCAGCAGCCAGAACAATCAGCCCCAGCATTTT. The rearrangement uses TRBV27 and TRBJ1-5; D not resolved. The germline V and J ends were trimmed by 6 bases and 3 bases, with 6 bases remaining between them. The V gene's germline CDR1 is MNHEY and CDR2 SMNVEV (reference sequence). The CDR3 covers 12 residues.

The V gene is TRBV7-9, the J gene TRBJ1-4; D perhaps matches TRBD1 (5 bases). Germline V gene lookup returns CDR1 SEHNR and CDR2 FQNEAQ (reference sequence). This CDR3 spans 13 amino acids. V shed 11 bases and J shed 4 bases, with 14 bases lying between them. The CDR3 protein is CAHSRDNNEKLFF. The CDR3 DNA sequence: TGTGCCCACAGCAGGGATAATAATGAAAAACTGTTTTTT. Full variable domain (outside the CDR3, taken from reference TRBV7-9 and TRBJ1-4): DTGVSQNPRHKITKRGQNVTFRCDPISEHNRLYWYRQTLGQGPEFLTYFQNEAQLEKSRLLSDRFSAERPKGSFSTLEIQRTEQGDSAMYLCAHSRDNNEKLFFGSGTQLSVL.

The rearrangement links TRBV5-5 to TRBJ2-1; 10 positions agree with TRBD2. Trimming at V came to 1 base and at J to 5 bases, leaving 3 bases not matched to a gene. Germline-derived CDR1 and CDR2 are SGHKS and YYEKEE (reference sequence). The CDR3 consists of 15 residues. CDR3 sequence (DNA): TGTGCCAGCAGCTTGTTACTAGCGGGAAACAATGAGCAGTTCTTC. This encodes CASSLLLAGNNEQFF.

CDR3 sequence: CATRPGQGTDTQYF. CDR3 bases: TGTGCCACCCGTCCGGGACAGGGGACAGATACGCAGTATTTT. This chain links TRBV11-2 with TRBJ2-3, with 10 bases lining up with TRBD1. The CDR3 covers 14 residues. Germline CDR1 is SGHAT and CDR2 is FQNNGV. V trimming: 10 bases; J trimming: 3 bases; junction bases outside the gene matches: 7.